What follows is one TCR beta chain and its context. The antigen is unknown. The sample originates from a study of human T cells and chemical hapten exposure. The wider study: While the roughly 25-week study was under way, patients received diphenylcyclopropenone on the scalp every week.

General study findings and limits: Having alopecia, donors may respond immunologically unlike healthy people. TCRs whose frequency exceeded 1 in 1000 remained the same following DPC sensitization.

Time point reported: patch test 2, 6 weeks after DPC sensitization. Treatment denoted: therapeutic diphenylcyclopropenone sensitization with weekly scalp DPC. Each patch-test visit's blood sample preceded patch application. TCRdb called the RACE reads again in MiXCR, with one record for every CDR3 protein. The table includes some 350,000 distinct CDR3 sequences, around 6% detected once. The material sequenced was whole blood, taken in connection with sensitization to the hapten diphenylcyclopropenone (DPC). This receptor was identified in a young woman with alopecia areata. Some clones in this sample may be carry-over from other donors' samples.

The CDR3 loop reads CASSLRLGGIYGYTF. CDR3 DNA: TGTGCCAGCAGCTTGCGGCTTGGGGGGATCTATGGCTACACCTTC. This chain uses TRBV7-2 with TRBJ1-2; a weak D match, TRBD1 (5 bases). Trimming took off 3 bases at V and 4 bases at J, with 15 bases between the two ends. The CDR3 has 15 amino acids. CDR1 is SGHTA and CDR2 is FQGNSA in the germline V gene.